What follows is one T cell receptor (beta chain) and its context. This PCR relied on a set of 60 Vbeta primers and 13 Jbeta primers. Profiled with immunoSEQ multiplex PCR; TCRdb holds only in-frame clones, not every one. The sample's table shows around 26,000 clones. Germline V gene sequence: CDR1 SGHRS, CDR2 YFSETQ. The V and J ends lost 4 bases and 3 bases respectively, with 9 bases between them. This CDR3 is built from 13 residues. The data were obtained in a study of cytomegalovirus exposure and HLA in healthy donors. V and J are TRBV5-1 and TRBJ2-3; maybe TRBD1 (6 bases). The sample comprised PBMCs. The clonotype comes from a male donor in good health and CMV-seropositive. In DNA form, the CDR3 reads TGCGCCAGCAGCCCGGACAGAACAGATACGCAGTATTTT. Translated: CASSPDRTDTQYF.